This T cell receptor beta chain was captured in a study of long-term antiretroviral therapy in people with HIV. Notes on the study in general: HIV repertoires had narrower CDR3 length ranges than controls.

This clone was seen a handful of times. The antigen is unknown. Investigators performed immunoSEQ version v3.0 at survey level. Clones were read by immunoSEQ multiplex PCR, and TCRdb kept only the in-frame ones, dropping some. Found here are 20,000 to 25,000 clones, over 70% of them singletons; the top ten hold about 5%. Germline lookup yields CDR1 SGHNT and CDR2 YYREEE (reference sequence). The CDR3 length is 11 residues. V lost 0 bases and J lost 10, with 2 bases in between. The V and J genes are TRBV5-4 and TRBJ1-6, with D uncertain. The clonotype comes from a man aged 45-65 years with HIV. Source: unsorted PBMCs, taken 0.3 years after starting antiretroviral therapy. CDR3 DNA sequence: TGTGCCAGCAGCTTGGGATCACCCCTCCACTTT. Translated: CASSLGSPLHF.